These 30 T cell receptor beta chains share one sample of origin, sequenced in a study of T cells in Graves' hyperthyroidism and ophthalmopathy. Amplified TCR beta CDR3 regions derived from RNA transcripts. A set of HTBI primers served as the primers for a first-round RT-PCR of the TCR CDR3. TCRdb processed the multiplex PCR reads anew with MiXCR; each CDR3 protein has one entry. The sample carries roughly 240,000 distinct CDR3 sequences, less than 20% recorded once. Sequencing was carried out using blood. The receptor source for this set is a woman aged 18-35 years with Graves' ophthalmopathy.

This clonotype was counted between two and nine times. The V and J genes are TRBV5-1 and TRBJ2-1; the D gene could be TRBD1 or TRBD2 (5 bases each). Between the trimmed V and J ends, which lost 2 bases and 1 base, there was a span of 10 bases. Looked up from germline, CDR1 is SGHRS and CDR2 is YFSETQ. There are 15 residues in the CDR3. The CDR3 sequence is CASSFGTLSYNEQFF. For the CDR3, the DNA is TGCGCCAGCAGCTTCGGGACGCTGTCCTACAATGAGCAGTTCTTC.

This clonotype was found many times. The V call is TRBV6-2 or TRBV6-3, the J call TRBJ2-1; 14 bases are shared with TRBD2. The CDR3 sequence is 16 residues long. J lost 8 bases, V lost 6 bases, and 9 bases had no gene match. Per germline, CDR1 MNHEY and CDR2 SVGEGT. In DNA form, the CDR3 reads TGTGCCAGCAGCCGTAAGACTAGCGGGAGGGCCTATGAGCAGTTCTTC. Translated, it gives CASSRKTSGRAYEQFF.

In this sample, this clonotype turned up many times. The V gene is TRBV7-9, the J gene TRBJ1-1, with 7 positions matching TRBD1. The length of the CDR3 is 13 residues. Trimming took 4 bases from V and 7 from J; bases not matched to a gene: 6. Germline V CDR1 and CDR2: SEHNR, FQNEAQ (reference sequence). For the CDR3, the DNA is TGTGCCAGCAGCTACGACAGGGCCGGTGAAGCTTTCTTT. It specifies CASSYDRAGEAFF.

This clonotype was recorded many times. The chain carries TRBV7-3 and TRBJ2-1; D may be TRBD1 or TRBD2 (5 bases each). The germline CDR1 and CDR2 sequences are SGHTA and FQGTGA. The CDR3 is 16 residues long. V was shortened by 0 bases and J by 2 bases, with 11 bases between the two germline ends. This CDR3 is CASSLTGERPYNEQFF. The CDR3 bases are TGTGCCAGCAGCTTAACGGGGGAACGTCCCTACAATGAGCAGTTCTTC.

This clonotype was observed a handful of times. Compared with germline, one end of the junction differs, possibly owing to a read error. The rearrangement links TRBV6-5 to TRBJ2-2; possibly TRBD1 for D (6 bases). Germline V CDR1 and CDR2: MNHEY, SVGAGI. The CDR3 covers 15 residues. CDR3 in DNA: TGTACCAGCAGTTACCTCACAGGGATCACCGGGGAGCTGTTTTTT. This encodes CTSSYLTGITGELFF.

This clonotype was recorded a few times. The chain carries TRBV19 and TRBJ1-1, with 8 bases aligning to TRBD1. This CDR3 spans 15 amino acids. Germline values: CDR1 LNHDA, CDR2 SQIVND (reference sequence). V lost 2 bases to trimming and J lost 4 bases; unmatched junction nucleotides: 6. CDR3 protein: CASSITGGSGTEAFF. CDR3 DNA sequence: TGTGCCAGTAGTATAACAGGGGGTTCAGGCACTGAAGCTTTCTTT.

The chain joins TRBV2 to TRBJ2-7, with a weak D call TRBD2 (6 bases). The germline V gene has CDR1 SNHLY and CDR2 FYNNEI. The CDR3 is made up of 14 amino acids. The V and J ends lost 2 bases and 4 bases respectively, with 12 bases between them. The CDR3 loop is CASSENRRDYEQYF. CDR3 coding DNA: TGTGCCAGCAGTGAAAACAGGCGGGATTACGAGCAGTACTTC.

This clonotype showed up many times. The chain couples TRBV11-2 to TRBJ2-3, with 8 bases fitting TRBD2. Germline trimming cut 2 bases from V and 0 bases from J; bases unmatched to any gene: 1. Germline V gene lookup returns CDR1 SGHAT and CDR2 FQNNGV. The CDR3 loop spans 15 amino acids. The CDR3 DNA follows: TGTGCCAGCAGCTTAACTAGCGGTAGCACAGATACGCAGTATTTT. Translation: CASSLTSGSTDTQYF. The full variable domain, rest sourced from reference TRBV11-2 and TRBJ2-3, is EAGVAQSPRYKIIEKRQSVAFWCNPISGHATLYWYQQILGQGPKLLIQFQNNGVVDDSQLPKDRFSAERLKGVDSTLKIQPAKLEDSAVYLCASSLTSGSTDTQYFGPGTRLTVL.

The chain employs TRBV6-1 and TRBJ2-5; no reliable D call. The germline CDR1 and CDR2 sequences are MNHNS and SASEGT. The V gene lost 6 bases and the J gene lost 5 bases, with 16 bases spanning the gap. The CDR3 sequence is 14 residues long. The CDR3 region is CASRSRFPFETQYF. CDR3 DNA sequence: TGTGCCAGCAGGTCCAGGTTTCCTTTCGAGACCCAGTACTTC.

The gene calls are TRBV6-1 and TRBJ2-7; TRBD1 matches at 8 bases. Germline V gene sequence: CDR1 MNHNS, CDR2 SASEGT. V lost 2 bases, J lost 5 bases, and 5 bases stayed unmatched. The CDR3 runs to 14 residues. The DNA for the CDR3 is TGTGCCAGCAGTGAATCGAGACAGGGGAACGAGCAGTACTTC. It codes for CASSESRQGNEQYF.

J is TRBJ2-1 and V is TRBV6-1; D remains ambiguous. CDR1 is MNHNS and CDR2 is SASEGT in the germline V gene. Between the trimmed V and J ends, which lost 5 bases and 0 bases, there was a span of 5 bases. The CDR3 is 13 residues long. As DNA, the CDR3 is TGTGCCAGCAGTATAAGCTCCTACAATGAGCAGTTCTTC. The encoded protein is CASSISSYNEQFF.

Of note for this clonotype: A much bigger clone sits one base away, suggesting this may be a read error. The V and J genes are TRBV20-1 and TRBJ2-3; D not resolved. Germline CDR1 is DFQATT and CDR2 is SNEGSKA (reference sequence). CDR3 length: 16 amino acids. The chain's CDR3 is CSARPDSHSLTDAQYF. Written as DNA, the CDR3 is TGCAGTGCTAGACCCGATAGCCACTCCCTCACAGATGCGCAGTATTTT.

The table lists this clonotype with many counts. The chain couples TRBV20-1 to TRBJ1-2, with 7 bases identical to TRBD1. Germline V gene data show CDR1 as DFQATT and CDR2 as SNEGSKA (reference sequence). The CDR3 loop spans 14 amino acids. V shed 3 bases, J shed 2 bases, and the junction held 6 bases outside the gene matches. The CDR3 spells CSARYRGPNYGYTF. DNA of the CDR3: TGCAGTGCTAGGTACAGGGGCCCCAACTATGGCTACACCTTC.

This clonotype was counted a few times. The gene calls are TRBV30 and TRBJ2-6; D gene unclear. Germline V CDR1 and CDR2: GTSNPN, SVGIG (reference sequence). Trimming took 0 bases from V and 4 from J, leaving 7 bases between them. The CDR3 extends over 14 amino acids. The CDR3 region has the DNA TGTGCCTGGAGTGTAACAGTGGGGGCCAACGTCCTGACTTTC. Translating it yields CAWSVTVGANVLTF.

This chain uses TRBV18 with TRBJ2-2; tentatively, D is TRBD1 (5 bases). This CDR3 is 20 amino acids long. V lost 3 bases and J lost 1, with 24 bases in between. The V gene's germline CDR1 is KGHSH and CDR2 LQKENI. CDR3 protein: CASSPNWTRPTWVNTGELFF. CDR3 bases: TGTGCCAGCTCACCGAACTGGACACGTCCGACGTGGGTGAACACCGGGGAGCTGTTTTTT.

This clonotype was seen repeatedly, ten times or more. J is TRBJ2-2 and V is TRBV24-1, with D maybe TRBD1 (5 bases). The CDR3 covers 14 residues. CDR1 is KGHDR, CDR2 SFDVKD, per germline. V lost 9 bases and J 17 bases, leaving 27 bases between the germline ends. CDR3 DNA: TGTGCCACCGGGGCCCGGGCCACAAGTCTACCTCTTTTTTTT. Translated: CATGARATSLPLFF.

This clonotype was seen repeatedly, ten times or more. This rearrangement joins TRBV5-1 to TRBJ2-3; the D gene is possibly TRBD2 (5 bases). The CDR3 is 13 amino acids. V shed 1 base and J shed 4 bases, with 7 bases lying between them. Per the germline V gene, CDR1 is SGHRS and CDR2 is YFSETQ. CDR3 in DNA: TGCGCCAGCAGCTTGTTACTAGCAGATACGCAGTATTTT. Protein: CASSLLLADTQYF.

The chain carries TRBV5-4 and TRBJ2-1, with 13 bases identical to TRBD2. This CDR3 has 17 amino acids. V shed 4 bases and J 3 bases; nucleotides not matched to a gene: 7. From germline, CDR1 is SGHNT and CDR2 YYREEE (reference sequence). Here the CDR3 reads CASSVDTSGRVYNEQFF. The CDR3 nucleotides are TGTGCCAGCAGCGTTGATACTAGCGGGAGGGTCTACAATGAGCAGTTCTTC.

The chain joins TRBV11-2 to TRBJ2-3, with a weak D call TRBD2 (6 bases). The CDR3 extends over 14 amino acids. Trimming removed 5 bases at V and 0 bases at J, with 9 bases between. Germline-derived CDR1 and CDR2 are SGHAT and FQNNGV. The CDR3 DNA is TGTGCCAGCAGCCCTGGGACTAGCACAGATACGCAGTATTTT. Its protein product is CASSPGTSTDTQYF.

The chain combines TRBV12-3 or TRBV12-4 with TRBJ1-5; D is possibly TRBD1 (5 bases). This CDR3 is 15 amino acids long. Trimming removed 6 bases from V and 1 base from J, with 13 bases in between. The CDR3 reads CASSGGRRSNQPQHF. The DNA of the CDR3 is TGTGCCAGCAGCGGGGGACGGAGGAGCAATCAGCCCCAGCATTTT.

About this clonotype itself: No conserved phenylalanine or tryptophan is present at the end of the CDR3, so a read error is the likely explanation. The chain couples TRBV5-4 to TRBJ1-2, with TRBD1 as a possible D gene (6 bases). CDR1 SGHNT and CDR2 YYREEE come from the germline V gene (reference sequence). Trimming cost V 4 bases and J 2 bases, with 12 bases left between them. The CDR3 loop spans 14 amino acids. Here the CDR3 reads CASSQFTGNYGYTL. CDR3 in DNA: TGTGCCAGCAGCCAATTCACAGGGAACTATGGCTACACCCTC.

This clonotype showed up many times. V and J are TRBV14 and TRBJ1-6; tentative D call: TRBD1 (6 bases). V lost 4 bases, J lost 9 bases, and 25 bases lay in between. The CDR3 consists of 18 residues. Germline values: CDR1 SGHDN, CDR2 FVKESK. CDR3 DNA sequence: TGTGCCAGCAGCCGAACTCCTCCGAGACAGGATTTATTTTCACCCCTCCACTTT. Amino acids: CASSRTPPRQDLFSPLHF. The full variable domain, with the rest looked up from reference TRBV14 and TRBJ1-6, is EAGVTQFPSHSVIEKGQTVTLRCDPISGHDNLYWYRRVMGKEIKFLLHFVKESKQDESGMPNNRFLAERTGGTYSTLKVQPAELEDSGVYFCASSRTPPRQDLFSPLHFGNGTRLTVT.

This clonotype was recorded at least ten times. The chain couples TRBV20-1 to TRBJ2-7; 7 bases are shared with TRBD1. Germline-derived CDR1 and CDR2 are DFQATT and SNEGSKA (reference sequence). Trimming took 3 bases from V and 7 from J; bases not matched to a gene: 12. CDR3 length: 14 residues. In nucleotides, the CDR3 is TGCAGTGCTAGGGCCGGGACAGCTGTGGAGGAGCAGTACTTC. It is translated as CSARAGTAVEEQYF.

This clonotype appeared many times. V and J are TRBV20-1 and TRBJ2-7, with 9 nucleotides matching TRBD1. Germline CDR1 reads DFQATT; CDR2 reads SNEGSKA (reference sequence). V shed 8 bases and J 2 bases; nucleotides not matched to a gene: 22. The CDR3 is made up of 18 amino acids. The CDR3 sequence: CSPTRTFPAGQGTYEQYF. CDR3 DNA: TGCAGTCCTACCAGGACCTTTCCCGCGGGACAGGGTACCTACGAGCAGTACTTC.

There are many counts of this clonotype. This rearrangement joins TRBV7-9 to TRBJ2-5; D not certain. Germline loops: CDR1 SEHNR, CDR2 FQNEAQ (reference sequence). This CDR3 region has 13 residues. Deletions cut 3 bases from V and 1 base from J, with 6 bases between. The CDR3 DNA follows: TGTGCCAGCAGCTTCTCAGGCCAAGAGACCCAGTACTTC. Encoded protein: CASSFSGQETQYF.

Many counts were recorded for this clonotype. The genes are TRBV3-1 and TRBJ1-1; D remains ambiguous. The CDR3 length is 14 residues. V was cut by 6 bases and J by 4 bases, with 15 bases left in between. The germline V gene has CDR1 LGHDT and CDR2 YNNKEL (reference sequence). The CDR3 is CASSPMTGVTEAFF. Written as DNA, the CDR3 is TGTGCCAGCAGTCCAATGACTGGTGTCACTGAAGCTTTCTTT.

This clonotype was counted many times. The rearrangement joins TRBV6-1 to TRBJ1-1; 9 bases fit TRBD1. The CDR3 runs 16 residues. Trimming cost V 6 bases and J 0 bases; bases outside gene matches: 8. Germline V lookup: CDR1 MNHNS, CDR2 SASEGT. The DNA for the CDR3 is TGTGCCAGCAGCCGGGACAGGGAGCACATGAACACTGAAGCTTTCTTT. Protein: CASSRDREHMNTEAFF.

This clonotype was observed at least ten times. This chain links TRBV5-1 with TRBJ2-1, with D maybe TRBD2 (6 bases). The CDR3 contains 14 residues. CDR1 is SGHRS, CDR2 YFSETQ, per germline. Trimming removed 2 bases at V and 2 bases at J, with 8 bases between. The CDR3 sequence: CASSLGTPYNEQFF. CDR3 bases: TGCGCCAGCAGCTTAGGGACTCCCTACAATGAGCAGTTCTTC. Filled out from reference TRBV5-1 and TRBJ2-1, the complete variable domain reads KAGVTQTPRYLIKTRGQQVTLSCSPISGHRSVSWYQQTPGQGLQFLFEYFSETQRNKGNFPGRFSGRQFSNSRSEMNVSTLELGDSALYLCASSLGTPYNEQFFGPGTRLTVL.

This clonotype was seen many times. This chain's CDR3 is CASSVDGGRDNEQFF. The DNA for the CDR3 is TGTGCCAGCAGCGTAGACGGGGGGCGAGACAATGAGCAGTTCTTC. This chain joins TRBV9 and TRBJ2-1, with a weak D call TRBD2 (7 bases). The CDR3 totals 15 residues. CDR1 is SGDLS and CDR2 is YYNGEE in the germline V gene. Trimming shortened V by 0 bases and J by 5 bases, and 12 bases separated the two germline ends.

This clonotype showed up just once. With a much larger clone just one base away, this may be a read error. The chain is built from TRBV6-2 or TRBV6-3 and TRBJ2-5; 7 bases fit TRBD1. This CDR3 is built from 14 residues. Germline-derived CDR1 and CDR2 are MNHEY and SVGEGT. V lost 7 bases, J lost 7 bases, and 12 bases stayed unmatched. Here the CDR3 DNA reads TGTGCCAGCAAAACTAGACAGGGCGGAGGGACCCAGTACTTC. As protein: CASKTRQGGGTQYF.